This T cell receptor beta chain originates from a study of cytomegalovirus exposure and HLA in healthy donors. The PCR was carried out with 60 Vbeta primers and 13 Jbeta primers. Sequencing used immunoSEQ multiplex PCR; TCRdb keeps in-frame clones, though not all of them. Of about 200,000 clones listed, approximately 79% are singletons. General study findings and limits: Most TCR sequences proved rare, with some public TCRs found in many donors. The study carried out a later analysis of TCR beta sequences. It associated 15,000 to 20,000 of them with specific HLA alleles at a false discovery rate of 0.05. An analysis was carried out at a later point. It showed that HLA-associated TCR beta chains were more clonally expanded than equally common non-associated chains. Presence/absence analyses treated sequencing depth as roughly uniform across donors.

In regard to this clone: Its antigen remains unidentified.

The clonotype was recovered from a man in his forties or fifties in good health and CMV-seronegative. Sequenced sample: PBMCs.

CDR3 in amino acids: CASSVSLSETQYF. CDR3 coding DNA: TGTGCCAGCAGCGTATCCTTATCTGAGACCCAGTACTTC. This rearrangement joins TRBV9 to TRBJ2-5; D gene unclear. Between the trimmed V and J ends, which lost 1 base and 5 bases, there was a span of 9 bases. The CDR3 runs 13 residues. Germline loops: CDR1 SGDLS, CDR2 YYNGEE.